Each of the 12 T cell receptor beta chains below was sequenced from the same sample in a study of T cell responses to AZD1222 COVID-19 vaccine. Generated by immunoSEQ multiplex PCR, the TCRdb table keeps only in-frame clones and is missing some. The sample includes 95,000 or so clones, roughly nine tenths seen only once; the top ten take just over 8%. Sequencing was performed on peripheral blood, taken 28 days after the second AZD1222 dose. The receptor set was obtained from an adult who received the AZD1222 COVID-19 vaccine.

The CDR3 is CATSRDWERTEAFF. For the CDR3, the DNA is TGTGCCACCAGCAGAGATTGGGAGCGGACCGAAGCTTTCTTT. The V gene is TRBV15, the J gene TRBJ1-1, with D unclear. The germline V gene encodes CDR1 LNHNV and CDR2 YYDKDF (reference sequence). This CDR3 has 14 amino acids. V was clipped by 0 bases and J by 8 bases, with 13 bases between them. The variable domain in full, completed from reference TRBV15 and TRBJ1-1, reads DAMVIQNPRYQVTQFGKPVTLSCSQTLNHNVMYWYQQKSSQAPKLLFHYYDKDFNNEADTPDNFQSRRPNTSFCFLDIRSPGLGDTAMYLCATSRDWERTEAFFGQGTRLTVV.

The rearrangement joins TRBV28 to TRBJ1-5; 7 nucleotides agree with TRBD1. CDR3 length: 16 residues. From germline, CDR1 is MDHEN and CDR2 SYDVKM. Unmatched junction bases numbered 14, after V lost 6 bases and J lost 6 bases. In nucleotides, the CDR3 is TGTGCCAGCAGCCAAATAACAGGGGCGTTCGGTCAGCCCCAGCATTTT. This translates into CASSQITGAFGQPQHF.

This rearrangement joins TRBV24-1 to TRBJ2-1; 7 nucleotides align to TRBD1. After removal of 4 bases from V and 8 bases from J, the junction contained 10 bases not matched to a gene. The CDR3 sequence is 15 residues long. Germline V CDR1 and CDR2: KGHDR, SFDVKD. The CDR3 loop is CATSDTGTELDEQFF. DNA for the CDR3: TGTGCCACCAGTGACACCGGGACAGAGTTGGATGAGCAGTTCTTC.

This chain connects TRBV6-5 to TRBJ1-1, with D possibly TRBD1 on 5 matching bases. V dropped 1 base and J dropped 4 bases, with 10 bases sitting between them. CDR1 MNHEY and CDR2 SVGAGI come from the germline V gene. The CDR3 has 14 residues. This CDR3 is CASSYLKRGTEAFF. CDR3 DNA: TGTGCCAGCAGTTACTTAAAAAGGGGCACTGAAGCTTTCTTT.

The V gene is TRBV5-4, the J gene TRBJ2-5; TRBD2 agrees at 11 bases. Germline CDR1 and CDR2: SGHNT and YYREEE (reference sequence). The J segment lost 2 bases and the V segment lost 2 bases, leaving 5 bases of the junction unmatched. The CDR3 totals 16 residues. CDR3 in amino acids: CASSLSSGRRQETQYF. CDR3 bases: TGTGCCAGCAGCTTATCTAGCGGGAGGAGGCAAGAGACCCAGTACTTC.

This rearrangement joins TRBV28 to TRBJ1-1, with D unclear. Trimming took 6 bases from V and 1 from J, leaving 12 bases between them. The CDR3 extends over 14 amino acids. CDR1 and CDR2 from the germline V gene are MDHEN and SYDVKM. CDR3 sequence reads: CASSQGWGNTEAFF. In nucleotides, the CDR3 is TGTGCCAGCAGCCAAGGGTGGGGGAACACTGAAGCTTTCTTT.

The genes are TRBV30 and TRBJ1-1; TRBD1 might be the D (6 bases). The CDR3 extends over 13 amino acids. V lost 8 bases to trimming and J lost 5 bases, with 18 bases between them. Germline CDR1 is GTSNPN and CDR2 is SVGIG (reference sequence). CDR3 loop: CAGTRGGRTEAFF. The CDR3 DNA reads TGTGCCGGAACCCGGGGGGGGCGAACTGAAGCTTTCTTT.

CDR3 protein: CASSPRVLQETQYF. The CDR3 coding sequence is TGTGCCAGCAGCCCCCGGGTACTACAAGAGACCCAGTACTTC. The chain uses TRBV9 and TRBJ2-5; D is ambiguous. Trimming took off 4 bases at V and 2 bases at J, with 12 bases between the two ends. The germline gives CDR1 SGDLS, CDR2 YYNGEE. The CDR3 covers 14 residues.

The J gene is TRBJ2-3, the V gene TRBV28, with D hard to call. Germline V gives CDR1 MDHEN, CDR2 SYDVKM. The CDR3 is 12 amino acids. V was trimmed by 6 bases and J by 4 bases, leaving 8 bases between them. CDR3 in DNA: TGTGCCAGCAGCCGAAGCCCAGATACGCAGTATTTT. Translation: CASSRSPDTQYF.

This chain links TRBV29-1 with TRBJ1-1; TRBD1 matches 7 bases. Germline trimming cut 3 bases from V and 5 bases from J; bases unmatched to any gene: 9. Germline V gives CDR1 SQVTM, CDR2 ANQGSEA. This CDR3 spans 14 amino acids. DNA of the CDR3: TGCAGCGTTGACCGAAGACAGGGTAGGACTGAAGCTTTCTTT. Its protein is CSVDRRQGRTEAFF.

The chain has TRBV12-5 and TRBJ1-2; 7 bases agree with TRBD1. The ends lost 6 bases at V and 7 bases at J; junction bases unmatched: 8. CDR3 length: 13 residues. The germline CDR1 and CDR2 sequences are LGHNT and FRNRAP. The CDR3 region has the DNA TGTGCTAGTGGGGAGACAGGGAGCAGTGGCTACACCTTC. Protein: CASGETGSSGYTF. The full variable domain, completed using reference TRBV12-5 and TRBJ1-2, is DARVTQTPRHKVTEMGQEVTMRCQPILGHNTVFWYRQTMMQGLELLAYFRNRAPLDDSGMPKDRFSAEMPDATLATLKIQPSEPRDSAVYFCASGETGSSGYTFGSGTRLTVV.

V gene TRBV3-1 (or the pseudogene TRBV3-2) combines with J gene TRBJ2-7; possible D gene TRBD2, 6 bases. The CDR3 sequence is 16 residues long. The germline CDR1 and CDR2 sequences are LGHDT and YNNKEL (reference sequence). The V end was cut by 1 base, the J end by 2 bases, with 15 bases between. CDR3 protein: CASSQGGGDGTYEQYF. CDR3 coding DNA: TGTGCCAGCAGCCAAGGAGGAGGGGACGGAACCTACGAGCAGTACTTC.